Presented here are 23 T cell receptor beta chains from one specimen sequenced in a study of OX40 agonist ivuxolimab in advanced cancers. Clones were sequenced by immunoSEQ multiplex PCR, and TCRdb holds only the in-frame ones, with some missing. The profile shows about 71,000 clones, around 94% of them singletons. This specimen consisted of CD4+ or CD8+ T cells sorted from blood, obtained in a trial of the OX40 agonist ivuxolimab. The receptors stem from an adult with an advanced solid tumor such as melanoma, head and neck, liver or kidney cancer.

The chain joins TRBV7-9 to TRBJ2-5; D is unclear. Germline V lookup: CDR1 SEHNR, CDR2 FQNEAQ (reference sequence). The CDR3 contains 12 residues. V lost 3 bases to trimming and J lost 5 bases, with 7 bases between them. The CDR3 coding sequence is TGTGCCAGCAGCTTTTACGGGGAGACCCAGTACTTC. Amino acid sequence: CASSFYGETQYF.

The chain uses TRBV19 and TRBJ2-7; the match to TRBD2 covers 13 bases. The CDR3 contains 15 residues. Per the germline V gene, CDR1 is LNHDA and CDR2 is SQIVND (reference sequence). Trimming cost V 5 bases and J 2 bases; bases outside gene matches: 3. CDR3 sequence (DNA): TGTGCCAGTAGTTCGACTAGCGGGAGGCCCTACGAGCAGTACTTC. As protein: CASSSTSGRPYEQYF.

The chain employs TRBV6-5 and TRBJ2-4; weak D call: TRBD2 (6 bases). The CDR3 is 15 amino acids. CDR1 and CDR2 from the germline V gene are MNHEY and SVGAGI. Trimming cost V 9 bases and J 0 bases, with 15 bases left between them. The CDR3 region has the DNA TGTGCCAGTCGGGACTCTCCTTTAGCCAAAAACATTCAGTACTTC. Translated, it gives CASRDSPLAKNIQYF.

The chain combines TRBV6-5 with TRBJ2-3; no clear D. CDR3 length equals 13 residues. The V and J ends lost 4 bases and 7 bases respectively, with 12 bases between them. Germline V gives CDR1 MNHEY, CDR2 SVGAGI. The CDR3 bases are TGTGCCAGCAGTTCCCTTGGGTTTCATACGCAGTATTTT. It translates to CASSSLGFHTQYF.

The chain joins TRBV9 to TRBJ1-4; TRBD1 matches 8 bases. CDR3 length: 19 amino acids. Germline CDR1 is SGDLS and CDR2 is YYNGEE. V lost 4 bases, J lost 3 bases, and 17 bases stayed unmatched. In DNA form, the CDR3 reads TGTGCCAGCAGCCCGCTACCGGGACAGGAATCTCCTGCTAATGAAAAACTGTTTTTT. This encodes CASSPLPGQESPANEKLFF.

Here the CDR3 reads CASSLRLAGFYNEQFF. In DNA form, the CDR3 reads TGCGCCAGCAGCCTAAGACTAGCAGGGTTCTACAATGAGCAGTTCTTC. The chain joins TRBV5-1 to TRBJ2-1, with 7 bases that match TRBD2. In germline, CDR1 is SGHRS, CDR2 YFSETQ. The CDR3 length is 16 residues. V trimming: 4 bases; J trimming: 3 bases; junction bases outside the gene matches: 10.

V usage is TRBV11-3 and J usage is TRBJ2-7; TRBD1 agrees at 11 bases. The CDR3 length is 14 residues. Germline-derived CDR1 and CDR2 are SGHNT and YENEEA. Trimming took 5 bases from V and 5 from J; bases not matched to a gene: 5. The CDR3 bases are TGTGCCAGCAGCCCGGGACAGGGGGTTAACGAGCAGTACTTC. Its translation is CASSPGQGVNEQYF.

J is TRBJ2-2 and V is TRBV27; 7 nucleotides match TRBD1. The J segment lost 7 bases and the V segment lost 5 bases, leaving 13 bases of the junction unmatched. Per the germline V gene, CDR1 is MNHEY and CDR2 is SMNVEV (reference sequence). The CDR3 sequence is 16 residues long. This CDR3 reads CASSMRTGYRIGELFF. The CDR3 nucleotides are TGTGCCAGCAGTATGAGGACAGGCTATAGGATCGGGGAGCTGTTTTTT.

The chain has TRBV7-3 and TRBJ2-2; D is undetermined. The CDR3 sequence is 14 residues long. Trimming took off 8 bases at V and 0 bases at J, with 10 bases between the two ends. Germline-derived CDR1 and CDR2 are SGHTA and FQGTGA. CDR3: CASGSATNTGELFF. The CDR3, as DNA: TGTGCCAGCGGATCCGCAACGAACACCGGGGAGCTGTTTTTT.

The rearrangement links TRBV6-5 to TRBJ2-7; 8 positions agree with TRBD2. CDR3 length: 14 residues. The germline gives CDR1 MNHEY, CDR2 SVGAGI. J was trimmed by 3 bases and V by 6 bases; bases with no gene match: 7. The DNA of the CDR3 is TGTGCCAGCAGCGAGCGGGAGCGGTACTACGAGCAGTACTTC. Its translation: CASSERERYYEQYF.

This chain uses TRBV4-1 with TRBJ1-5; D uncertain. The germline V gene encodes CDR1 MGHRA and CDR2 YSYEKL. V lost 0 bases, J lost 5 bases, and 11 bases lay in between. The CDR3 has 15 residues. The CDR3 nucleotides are TGCGCCAGCAGCCAAGATCGTGGGAGCTATCAGCCCCAGCATTTT. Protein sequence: CASSQDRGSYQPQHF.

The CDR3 region has the DNA TGTGCCAGCAGCAGACCTGGGGTAGGCGCCTACGAGCAGTACTTC. Amino acids: CASSRPGVGAYEQYF. V gene TRBV6-5 combines with J gene TRBJ2-7, with D hard to call. Between the trimmed V and J ends, which lost 6 bases and 2 bases, there was a span of 17 bases. This CDR3 has 15 residues. The germline CDR1 and CDR2 sequences are MNHEY and SVGAGI.

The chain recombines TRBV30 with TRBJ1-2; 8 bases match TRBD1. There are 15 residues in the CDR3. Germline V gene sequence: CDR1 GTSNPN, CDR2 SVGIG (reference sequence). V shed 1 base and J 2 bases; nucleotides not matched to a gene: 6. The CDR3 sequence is CAWSAPGQENYGYTF. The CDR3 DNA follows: TGTGCCTGGAGTGCGCCGGGACAGGAGAACTATGGCTACACCTTC.

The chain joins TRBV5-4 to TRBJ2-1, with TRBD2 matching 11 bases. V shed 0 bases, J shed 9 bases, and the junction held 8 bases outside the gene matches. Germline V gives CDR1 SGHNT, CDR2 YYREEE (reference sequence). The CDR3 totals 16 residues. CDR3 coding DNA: TGTGCCAGCAGCTTGGATGTTAGCGGGGGGGCCGGTGAGCAGTTCTTC. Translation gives CASSLDVSGGAGEQFF.

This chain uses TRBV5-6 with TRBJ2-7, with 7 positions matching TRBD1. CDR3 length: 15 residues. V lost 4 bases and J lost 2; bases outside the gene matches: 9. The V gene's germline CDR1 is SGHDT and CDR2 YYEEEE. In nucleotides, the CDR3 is TGTGCCAGCAGCCTTTGGGACAGAACCCCCTACGAGCAGTACTTC. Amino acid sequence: CASSLWDRTPYEQYF.

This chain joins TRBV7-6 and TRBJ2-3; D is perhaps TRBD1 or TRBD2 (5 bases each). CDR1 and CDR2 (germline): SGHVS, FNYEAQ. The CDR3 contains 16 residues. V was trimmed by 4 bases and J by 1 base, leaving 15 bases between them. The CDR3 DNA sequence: TGTGCCAGCAGCTATGTACCGGGACGAGGCACAGATACGCAGTATTTT. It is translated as CASSYVPGRGTDTQYF.

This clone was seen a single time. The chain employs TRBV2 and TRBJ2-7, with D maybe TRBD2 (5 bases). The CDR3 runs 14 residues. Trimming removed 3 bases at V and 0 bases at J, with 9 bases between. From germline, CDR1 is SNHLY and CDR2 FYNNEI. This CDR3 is CASSEDLASYEQYF. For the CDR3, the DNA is TGTGCCAGCAGTGAGGATCTAGCCTCCTACGAGCAGTACTTC.

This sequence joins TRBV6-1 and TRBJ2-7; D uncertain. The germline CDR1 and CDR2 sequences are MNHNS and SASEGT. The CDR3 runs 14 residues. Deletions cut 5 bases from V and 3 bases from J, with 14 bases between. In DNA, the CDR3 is TGTGCCAGCAGTAAGACGGACGTCCTCTACGAGCAGTACTTC. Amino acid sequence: CASSKTDVLYEQYF.

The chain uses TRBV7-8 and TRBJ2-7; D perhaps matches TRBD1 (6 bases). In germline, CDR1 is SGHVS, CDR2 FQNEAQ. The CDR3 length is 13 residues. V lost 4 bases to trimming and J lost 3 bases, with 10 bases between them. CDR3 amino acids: CASSSRGGYEQYF. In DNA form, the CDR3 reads TGTGCCAGCAGCTCTCGAGGGGGCTACGAGCAGTACTTC.

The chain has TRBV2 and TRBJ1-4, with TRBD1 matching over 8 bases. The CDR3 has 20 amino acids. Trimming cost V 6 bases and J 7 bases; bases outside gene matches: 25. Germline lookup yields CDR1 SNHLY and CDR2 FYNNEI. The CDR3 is CASSATGTGLSPTASEKLFF. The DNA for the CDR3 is TGTGCCAGCAGCGCCACTGGGACAGGCCTTTCCCCCACGGCTAGTGAAAAACTGTTTTTT.

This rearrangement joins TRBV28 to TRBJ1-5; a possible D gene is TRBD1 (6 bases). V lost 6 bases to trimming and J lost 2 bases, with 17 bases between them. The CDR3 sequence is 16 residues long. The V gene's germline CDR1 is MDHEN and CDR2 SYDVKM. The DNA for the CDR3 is TGTGCCAGCAGCACAGGGTCGGTATTGGGCAATCAGCCCCAGCATTTT. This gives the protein CASSTGSVLGNQPQHF.

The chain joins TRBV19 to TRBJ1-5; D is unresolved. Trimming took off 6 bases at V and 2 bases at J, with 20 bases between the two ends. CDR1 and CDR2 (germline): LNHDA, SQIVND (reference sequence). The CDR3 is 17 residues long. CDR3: CASSLDRLRTGNQPQHF. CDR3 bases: TGTGCCAGTAGCCTGGACCGCTTGCGGACGGGCAATCAGCCCCAGCATTTT. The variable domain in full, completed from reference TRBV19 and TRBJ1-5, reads DGGITQSPKYLFRKEGQNVTLSCEQNLNHDAMYWYRQDPGQGLRLIYYSQIVNDFQKGDIAEGYSVSREKKESFPLTVTSAQKNPTAFYLCASSLDRLRTGNQPQHFGDGTRLSIL.

Here the CDR3 reads CASSQEGKPYEQYF. The CDR3 bases are TGCGCCAGCAGCCAAGAGGGCAAGCCCTACGAGCAGTACTTC. The V and J genes are TRBV4-1 and TRBJ2-7; D ambiguous. Trimming removed 0 bases from V and 2 bases from J, with 8 bases in between. CDR3 length: 14 residues. Germline V gene lookup returns CDR1 MGHRA and CDR2 YSYEKL.